This TCR beta chain was sequenced for a study of human T cells and chemical hapten exposure (dated by TCRdb to the early 2020s). Regarding the study in general: For sensitization, 2% DPC in acetone was applied to a 2 cm by 2 cm area of upper inner arm skin. Patients additionally received weekly therapeutic DPC doses to the scalp throughout the approximately 25-week study period. Patch testing on the upper back used Finn chambers containing 0.01% DPC, with scoring done after 6 days according to International Contact Dermatitis Research Group standards. The patient cohort, mostly female, included alopecia areata with under or over 50% scalp involvement, alopecia totalis and alopecia universalis. Libraries were pooled for sequencing, and per-sample TCR yields varied mainly because of small differences in library volumes within the pool. Peripheral blood TCR repertoire changes were tracked in vivo in alopecia patients during primary and secondary sensitization to the hapten diphenylcyclopropenone (DPC). Blood samples were taken from patients before sensitization (week 0) and at 2, 6 and about 24 weeks after DPC sensitization. Approximately 28 alopecia patients gave blood for TCR sequencing at one to four time points (pre-sensitization, 2, 6 and 24 weeks).

This clonotype has at least ten counts. No cognate antigen has been identified for it. Base qualities are not provided; no much larger clone lies one nucleotide away. This sample's time point label indicates: patch test 2, 6 weeks after DPC sensitization. This specimen's treatment or condition label, interpreted: therapeutic diphenylcyclopropenone sensitization with weekly scalp DPC. Blood at each patch-test visit was drawn before the patch test was applied. Eligible patients were aged 18 to 70, diagnosed with alopecia, deemed suitable for DPC therapy, and excluded if pregnant. Total RNA was extracted from unfractionated whole blood collected in Tempus Blood RNA tubes. Findings and caveats that apply to the study as a whole: Expanded TCRs formed significantly more large CDR3 similarity clusters than pre-sensitization or healthy control sets, consistent with antigen-driven responses. All patients had alopecia, a presumed autoimmune disease, so their immune response might differ from that of healthy individuals. Patch test score was positively correlated with the number of PT1 expanded TCRs, with significance at thresholds 8, 16 and 32 but not at 4. Repeated subsampling changed both the strength of the expansion versus patch-test correlation and the threshold at which that correlation became significant. DPC sensitization did not change how many TCRs were above 1 in 1000 frequency, and no evidence was found of alterations in global repertoire structure.

The library was built by means of RACE. The instrument given in TCRdb is NextSeq 500. During library preparation, unique molecular identifiers were attached to individual cDNA molecules so that TCRs could be counted quantitatively and reproducibly. Each blood RNA sample was used to sequence both TCR alpha and TCR beta chains. Per the authors' processing: Samples had a median of 95,638 TCRs, with a range from roughly 23,224 to 700,000. V, J and CDR3 annotation of the TCR reads was carried out using the Decombinator software suite. Every sample was subsampled to the same number of TCRs (28,000) for the PS versus PT1 abundance plots. TCRs were defined as expanded if absent before sensitization and observed at least eight times at the 2-week time point. Using fastp at Q25 and MiXCR, TCRdb reprocessed the public reads and kept productive beta chains. A single entry per CDR3 protein holds the most common genes and DNA from its merged rows. These V and J calls originate from TCRdb's pipeline instead of the authors' own analysis. The sample includes about 40,000 distinct CDR3 sequences, with around 3.2% observed a single time. Roughly 7.3% of the sample rests with the top ten.

From a lookup of the germline V gene (reference sequence), CDR1 and CDR2 are SEHNR and FQNEAQ. V is trimmed back by 3 bases and J by 9 bases, and the junction contains 12 bases that no gene match accounts for. The CDR3, from cysteine to phenylalanine, totals 16 residues. Only CDR3 DNA is held: 48 bases, read in frame from base 1. The origin of this receptor is a man aged 35 to 55 with alopecia areata. Some clones in this sample may be carry-over from other donors' samples. Sequencing was performed on whole blood, taken in connection with sensitization to the hapten diphenylcyclopropenone (DPC). The chain couples TRBV7-9 to TRBJ2-1, with 9 middle bases fitting TRBD2. The nucleotide sequence is given as TGTGCCAGCAGCTTGACTAGCGGACCCCGTGGAGTTGAGCAGTTCTTC. This yields the protein CASSLTSGPRGVEQFF.